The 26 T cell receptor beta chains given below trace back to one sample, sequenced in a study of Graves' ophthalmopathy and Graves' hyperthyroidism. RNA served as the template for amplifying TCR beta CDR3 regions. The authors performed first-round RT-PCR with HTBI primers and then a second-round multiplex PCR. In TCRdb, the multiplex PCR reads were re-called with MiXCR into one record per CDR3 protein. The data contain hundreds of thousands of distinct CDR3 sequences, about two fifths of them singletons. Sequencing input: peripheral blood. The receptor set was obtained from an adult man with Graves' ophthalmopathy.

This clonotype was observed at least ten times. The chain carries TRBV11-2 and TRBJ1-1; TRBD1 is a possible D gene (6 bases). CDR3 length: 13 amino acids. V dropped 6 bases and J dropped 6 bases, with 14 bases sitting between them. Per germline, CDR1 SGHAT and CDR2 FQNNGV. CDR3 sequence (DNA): TGTGCCAGCAGAGAAACAGGGTTCCCTGAAGCTTTCTTT. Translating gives CASRETGFPEAFF. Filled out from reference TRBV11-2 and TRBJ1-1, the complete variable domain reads EAGVAQSPRYKIIEKRQSVAFWCNPISGHATLYWYQQILGQGPKLLIQFQNNGVVDDSQLPKDRFSAERLKGVDSTLKIQPAKLEDSAVYLCASRETGFPEAFFGQGTRLTVV.

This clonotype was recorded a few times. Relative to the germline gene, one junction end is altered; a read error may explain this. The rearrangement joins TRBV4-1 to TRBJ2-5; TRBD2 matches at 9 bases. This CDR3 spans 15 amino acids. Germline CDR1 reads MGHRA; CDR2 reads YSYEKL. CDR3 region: CASSQDASGEETQYF. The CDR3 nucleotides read TGTGCCAGCAGCCAAGATGCTAGCGGGGAAGAGACCCAGTACTTC.

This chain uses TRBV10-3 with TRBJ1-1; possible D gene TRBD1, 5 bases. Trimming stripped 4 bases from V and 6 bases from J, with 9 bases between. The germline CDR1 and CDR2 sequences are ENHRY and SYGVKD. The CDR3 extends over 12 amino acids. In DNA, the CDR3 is TGTGCCATCAGTGCGGGGGAGGCTGAAGCTTTCTTT. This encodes CAISAGEAEAFF.

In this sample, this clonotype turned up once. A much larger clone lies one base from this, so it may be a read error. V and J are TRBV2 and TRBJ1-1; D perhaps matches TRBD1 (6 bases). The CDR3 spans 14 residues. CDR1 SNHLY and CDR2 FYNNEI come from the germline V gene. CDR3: CASRGDGGLREVFF. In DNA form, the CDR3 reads TGTGCCAGCAGGGGGGATGGGGGCCTAAGAGAAGTTTTCTTT.

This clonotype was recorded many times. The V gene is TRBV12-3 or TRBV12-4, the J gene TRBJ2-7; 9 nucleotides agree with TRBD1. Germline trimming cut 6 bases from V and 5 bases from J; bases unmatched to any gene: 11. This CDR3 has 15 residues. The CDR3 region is CASSDSGQGVNEQYF. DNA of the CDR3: TGTGCCAGCAGCGACTCGGGACAGGGAGTCAACGAGCAGTACTTC.

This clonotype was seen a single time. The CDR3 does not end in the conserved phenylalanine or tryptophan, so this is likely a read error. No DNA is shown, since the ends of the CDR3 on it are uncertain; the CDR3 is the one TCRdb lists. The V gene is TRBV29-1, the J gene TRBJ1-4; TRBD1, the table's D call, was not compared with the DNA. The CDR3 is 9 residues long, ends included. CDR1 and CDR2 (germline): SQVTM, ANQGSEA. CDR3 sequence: CSASGGANY.

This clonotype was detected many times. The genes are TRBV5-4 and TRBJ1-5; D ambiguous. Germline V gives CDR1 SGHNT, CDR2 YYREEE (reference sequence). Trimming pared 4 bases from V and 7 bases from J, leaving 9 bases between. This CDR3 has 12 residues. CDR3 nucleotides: TGTGCCAGCAGCAATCTGGGGCAGCCCCAGCATTTT. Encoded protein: CASSNLGQPQHF.

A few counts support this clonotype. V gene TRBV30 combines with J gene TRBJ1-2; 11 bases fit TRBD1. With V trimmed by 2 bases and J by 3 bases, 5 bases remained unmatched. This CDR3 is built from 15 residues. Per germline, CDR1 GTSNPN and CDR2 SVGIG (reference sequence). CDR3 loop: CAWSQPGQGDYGYTF. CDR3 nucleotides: TGTGCCTGGAGTCAACCGGGACAGGGGGACTATGGCTACACCTTC.

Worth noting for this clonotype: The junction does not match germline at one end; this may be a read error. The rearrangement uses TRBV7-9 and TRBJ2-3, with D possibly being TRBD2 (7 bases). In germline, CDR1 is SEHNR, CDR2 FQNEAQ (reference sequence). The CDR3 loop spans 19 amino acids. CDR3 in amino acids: CASSQDGRGAGRIRDTQYF. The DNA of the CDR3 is TGCGCCAGCAGCCAAGATGGGAGGGGGGCAGGGAGGATTAGAGATACGCAGTATTTT.

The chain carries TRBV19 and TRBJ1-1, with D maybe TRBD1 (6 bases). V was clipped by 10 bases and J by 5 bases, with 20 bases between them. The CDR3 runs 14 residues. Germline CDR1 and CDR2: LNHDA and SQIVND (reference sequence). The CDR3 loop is CATLNREVGTEAFF. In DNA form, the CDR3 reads TGTGCCACGCTAAACAGGGAGGTGGGGACTGAAGCTTTCTTT.

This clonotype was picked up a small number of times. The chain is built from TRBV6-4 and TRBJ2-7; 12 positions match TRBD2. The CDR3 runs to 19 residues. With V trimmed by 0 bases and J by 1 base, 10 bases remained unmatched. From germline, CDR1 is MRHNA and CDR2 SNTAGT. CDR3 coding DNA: TGTGCCAGCAGTGACTCGACTAGCGGGAGTACCCCGATATCCTACGAGCAGTACTTC. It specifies CASSDSTSGSTPISYEQYF.

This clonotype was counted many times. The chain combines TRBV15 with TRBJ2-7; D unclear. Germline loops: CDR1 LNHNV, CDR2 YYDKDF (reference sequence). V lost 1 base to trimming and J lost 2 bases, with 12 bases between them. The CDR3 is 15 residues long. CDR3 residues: CATSRGSLSPYEQYF. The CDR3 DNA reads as TGTGCCACCAGCAGAGGGTCCCTATCCCCCTACGAGCAGTACTTC.

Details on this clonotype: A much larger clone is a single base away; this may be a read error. The CDR3 DNA reads TGTGCCGGCCAAGCGGATGAGGGCGCTGAAGCTTTCTTT. It yields the protein CAGQADEGAEAFF. The J gene is TRBJ1-1, the V gene TRBV10-3; D unclear. The V end was cut by 11 bases, the J end by 6 bases, with 19 bases between. CDR1 and CDR2 (germline): ENHRY, SYGVKD. This CDR3 has 13 amino acids.

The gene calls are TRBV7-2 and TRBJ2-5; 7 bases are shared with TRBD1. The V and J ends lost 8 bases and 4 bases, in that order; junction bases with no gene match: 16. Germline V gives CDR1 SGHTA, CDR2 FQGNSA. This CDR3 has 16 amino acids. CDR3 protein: CASSPISTGPGETQYF. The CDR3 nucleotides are TGTGCCAGCTCACCAATCTCGACAGGGCCCGGAGAGACCCAGTACTTC.

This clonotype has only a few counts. This chain's CDR3 is CASSPTGQAEAFF. CDR3 in DNA: TGCGCCAGCAGCCCCACAGGACAGGCTGAAGCTTTCTTT. The chain recombines TRBV5-1 with TRBJ1-1, with 7 bases fitting TRBD1. J lost 6 bases, V lost 4 bases, and 6 bases had no gene match. CDR1 SGHRS and CDR2 YFSETQ come from the germline V gene. CDR3 length: 13 residues.

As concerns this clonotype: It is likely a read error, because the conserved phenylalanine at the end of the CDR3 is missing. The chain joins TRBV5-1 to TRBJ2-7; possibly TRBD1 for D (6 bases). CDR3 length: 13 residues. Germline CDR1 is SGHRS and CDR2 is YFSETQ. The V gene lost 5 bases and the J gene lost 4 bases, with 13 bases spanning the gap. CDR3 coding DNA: TGCGCCAGCAGTTTTGGTAGGGGGTACGAGCAGTACCTC. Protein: CASSFGRGYEQYL.

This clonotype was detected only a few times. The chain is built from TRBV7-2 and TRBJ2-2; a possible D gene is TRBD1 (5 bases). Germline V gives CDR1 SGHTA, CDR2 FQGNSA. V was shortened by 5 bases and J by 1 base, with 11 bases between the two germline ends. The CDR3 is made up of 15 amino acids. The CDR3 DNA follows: TGTGCCAGCAGCCAGGCCGGACAGAACACCGGGGAGCTGTTTTTT. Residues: CASSQAGQNTGELFF.

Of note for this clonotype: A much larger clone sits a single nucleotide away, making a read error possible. The CDR3 DNA reads TGCGCCAGCAGCGGTTATGAGGGCTCCATCCATGGCTACACCTTC. Translated: CASSGYEGSIHGYTF. This chain joins TRBV7-9 and TRBJ1-2, with no clear D. The CDR3 covers 15 residues. The germline CDR1 and CDR2 sequences are SEHNR and FQNEAQ (reference sequence).

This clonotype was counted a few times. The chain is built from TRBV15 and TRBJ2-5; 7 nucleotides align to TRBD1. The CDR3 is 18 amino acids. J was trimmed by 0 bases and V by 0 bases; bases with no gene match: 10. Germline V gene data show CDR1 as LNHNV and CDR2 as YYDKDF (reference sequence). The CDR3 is CATSRDETSTGNQETQYF. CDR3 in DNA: TGTGCCACCAGCAGAGATGAGACCTCGACAGGGAACCAAGAGACCCAGTACTTC.

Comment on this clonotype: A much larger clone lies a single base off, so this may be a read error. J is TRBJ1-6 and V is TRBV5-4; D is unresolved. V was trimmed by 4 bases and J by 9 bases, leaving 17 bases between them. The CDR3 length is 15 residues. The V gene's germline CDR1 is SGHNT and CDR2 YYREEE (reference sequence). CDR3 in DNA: TGTGCCAGCAGCAACCGGGGATACGGCGGTTCACCCCTCCACTTT. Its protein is CASSNRGYGGSPLHF.

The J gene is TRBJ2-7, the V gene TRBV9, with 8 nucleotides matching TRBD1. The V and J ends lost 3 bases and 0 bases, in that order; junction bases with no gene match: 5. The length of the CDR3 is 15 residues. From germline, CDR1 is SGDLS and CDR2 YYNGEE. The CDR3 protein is CASSAGDRPSYEQYF. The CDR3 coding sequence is TGTGCCAGCAGCGCGGGGGACAGGCCCTCCTACGAGCAGTACTTC.

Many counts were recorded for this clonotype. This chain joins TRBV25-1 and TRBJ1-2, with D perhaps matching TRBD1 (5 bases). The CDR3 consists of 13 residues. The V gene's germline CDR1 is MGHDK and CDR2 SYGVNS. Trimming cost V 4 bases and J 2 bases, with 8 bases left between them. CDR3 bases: TGTGCCAGCAGTGGGTACAGGAACTATGGCTACACCTTC. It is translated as CASSGYRNYGYTF.

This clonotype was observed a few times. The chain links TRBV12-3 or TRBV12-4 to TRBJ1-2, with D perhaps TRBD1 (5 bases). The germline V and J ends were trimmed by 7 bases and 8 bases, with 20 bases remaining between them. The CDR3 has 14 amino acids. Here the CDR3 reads CASTPGEAARGYTF. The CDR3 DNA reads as TGTGCCAGCACCCCGGGGGAGGCTGCGAGGGGCTACACCTTC.

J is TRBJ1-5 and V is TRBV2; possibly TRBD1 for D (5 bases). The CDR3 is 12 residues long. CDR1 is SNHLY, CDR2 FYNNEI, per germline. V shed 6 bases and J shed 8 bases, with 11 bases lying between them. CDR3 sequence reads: CASRGEGEPQHF. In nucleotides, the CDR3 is TGTGCCAGCAGGGGGGAGGGAGAGCCCCAGCATTTT.

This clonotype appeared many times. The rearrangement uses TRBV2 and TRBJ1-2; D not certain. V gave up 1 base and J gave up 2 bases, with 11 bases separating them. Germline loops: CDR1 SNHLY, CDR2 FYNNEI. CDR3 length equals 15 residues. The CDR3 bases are TGTGCCAGCAGTGAAGGCAGCAGCAGGAACTATGGCTACACCTTC. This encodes CASSEGSSRNYGYTF.

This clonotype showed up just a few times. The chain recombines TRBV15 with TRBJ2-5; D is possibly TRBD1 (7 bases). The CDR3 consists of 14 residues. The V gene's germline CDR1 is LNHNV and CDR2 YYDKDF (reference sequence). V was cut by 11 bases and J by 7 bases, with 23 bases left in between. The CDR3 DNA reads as TGTGCCTGGAGTGAAAGACAGGGTAGCGGGACCCAGTACTTC. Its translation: CAWSERQGSGTQYF.